This is a list of T cell receptor beta chains from one sample in a study of blood T cells in healthy people across ages. One entry per CDR3 protein results from TCRdb running MiXCR on the 5' RACE reads. Counted here are 850,000 to 1,000,000 distinct CDR3 sequences, just over 50% occurring once; the ten biggest clones make up over 20%. Material: blood. Receptors originate from a woman aged 55-69 years in good health. CDR3s include the opening cysteine and the closing phenylalanine or tryptophan. The order of the fields is D gene, clone size, J gene, CDR3 length, V gene, CDR3 DNA, CDR3 protein. D genes are given only for firm matches. Size is stated for part of the rows, as once, few or many counts, or as a class when the clone is expanded.

. | many | TRBJ2-7 | 13 | TRBV30 | TGTGCCTGGAGCCCCGGTAGCTCCTACGAGCAGTACTTC | CAWSPGSSYEQYF
TRBD2 | many | TRBJ2-7 | 13 | TRBV29-1 | TGCAGCGTTGGACTAGCGGGAATGTACGAGCAGTACTTC | CSVGLAGMYEQYF
TRBD1 | few | TRBJ2-1 | 18 | TRBV5-1 | TGCGCCAGCAGTCAGACAGGGTCGTACCCGAGCTCCTACAATGAGCAGTTCTTC | CASSQTGSYPSSYNEQFF
. | . | TRBJ2-4 | 13 | TRBV20-1 | TGCAGTGCACGCAGGGGAGTGGTGGACATTCAGTACTTC | CSARRGVVDIQYF
TRBD2 | . | TRBJ2-5 | 18 | TRBV11-2 | TGTGCCAGCAGCCTATCGAGCGGGAGAACCTACTCTCTAGAGACCCAGTACTTC | CASSLSSGRTYSLETQYF
. | . | TRBJ1-6 | 14 | TRBV10-3 | TGTGCCATCAGTGAGTCGAGCTTGGGGGCCCCCCTCCACTTT | CAISESSLGAPLHF
TRBD2 | . | TRBJ2-7 | 20 | TRBV28 | TGTGCCAGCAGACGTTCCGCCGGCGGGACTAGCGGGAGGGCCTTCTACGAGCAGTACTTC | CASRRSAGGTSGRAFYEQYF
TRBD2 | once | TRBJ2-7 | 14 | TRBV20-1 | TGCAGTGCGGGGAGGGACTTGAGCTCCTACGAGCAGTACTTC | CSAGRDLSSYEQYF
. | . | TRBJ1-1 | 14 | TRBV25-1 | TGTGCCAGCAGTCCAACGACCGGGACAAGTGAAGCTTTCTTT | CASSPTTGTSEAFF
TRBD2 | few | TRBJ2-6 | 17 | TRBV3-1 | TGTGCCAGCAGCCAAGATTTCGCGGGAGCTGGGGCCAACGTCCTGACTTTC | CASSQDFAGAGANVLTF
TRBD1 | . | TRBJ2-5 | 14 | TRBV29-1 | TGCAGCGTAGCCCGGGACAGAGCGAGGGAGACCCAGTACTTC | CSVARDRARETQYF
. | . | TRBJ2-3 | 13 | TRBV3-1 | TGTGCCAGCAGCCATACCGGGTTCGATACGCAGTATTTT | CASSHTGFDTQYF
. | . | TRBJ2-3 | 14 | TRBV4-3 | TGCGCCAGCAGCCAAGATCTAGCTCCAGATACGCAGTATTTT | CASSQDLAPDTQYF
TRBD2 | few | TRBJ2-5 | 14 | TRBV9 | TGTGCCAGCAGCGCACTAGCGGGACAGTTTGAGCAGTACTTC | CASSALAGQFEQYF
. | . | TRBJ1-4 | 15 | TRBV9 | TGTGCCAGCAGCGTATTGGGGACCTCCAGTGAAAAACTGTTTTTT | CASSVLGTSSEKLFF
. | . | TRBJ2-2 | 17 | TRBV15 | TGTGCCACCAGCAGGCTGGGCTCCCCAATTGGCGGCGGGGAGCTGTTTTTT | CATSRLGSPIGGGELFF
. | . | TRBJ1-5 | 14 | TRBV18 | TGTGCCAGCTCAAGATCCAAAGACAATCAGCCCCAGCATTTT | CASSRSKDNQPQHF
TRBD2 | . | TRBJ2-1 | 11 | TRBV12-3/TRBV12-4 | TGTGCCAGCAGTCAGCGGGATCCGCAGTTCTTC | CASSQRDPQFF
. | . | TRBJ2-3 | 16 | TRBV5-6 | TGTGCCAGCAGCTTCAGGAGCTCCGATTGGGCAGATACGCAGTATTTT | CASSFRSSDWADTQYF
. | few | TRBJ2-3 | 16 | TRBV14 | TGTGCCAGCAGCCAAGTTAAGAACCTCGTCCTACATACGCAGTATTTT | CASSQVKNLVLHTQYF
. | . | TRBJ2-5 | 14 | TRBV11-2 | TGTGCCAGCAGCTTAGCGTTGGTCGCTGGGACCCAGTACTTC | CASSLALVAGTQYF
TRBD1 | . | TRBJ2-3 | 16 | TRBV4-1 | TGCGCCAGCAGCCTCCCCGGCAGGGGGCCGGGGGATACGCAGTATTTT | CASSLPGRGPGDTQYF
TRBD1 | many | TRBJ1-5 | 13 | TRBV7-9 | TGTGCCAGCAGCGGTACAGGGGATCAGCCCCAGCATTTT | CASSGTGDQPQHF
. | few | TRBJ2-1 | 13 | TRBV7-7 | TGTGCCAGCAGCTTGGATGGACCAAATGAGCAGTTCTTC | CASSLDGPNEQFF
TRBD2 | . | TRBJ2-1 | 17 | TRBV6-2/TRBV6-3 | TGTGCCAGCAGTAAATCTGGAGCGGGAGCCTTATACAATGAGCAGTTCTTC | CASSKSGAGALYNEQFF
TRBD1 | . | TRBJ2-7 | 15 | TRBV12-3/TRBV12-4 | TGTGCCAGCAGTTTAGGGACAGGGACGCATTACGAGCAGTACTTC | CASSLGTGTHYEQYF
TRBD2 | . | TRBJ2-3 | 15 | TRBV20-1 | TGCAGTGCCCAAAAGCGGGGGAGCCCCACAGATACGCAGTATTTT | CSAQKRGSPTDTQYF
TRBD2 | . | TRBJ2-1 | 18 | TRBV5-1 | TGCGCCAGCAGCCACCGGGAGGGCCTTCTTTGGAAAAACAATGAGCAGTTCTTC | CASSHREGLLWKNNEQFF
. | . | TRBJ1-5 | 15 | TRBV12-3/TRBV12-4 | TGTGCCAGCTCCTTAGCCGCCGGGGGGAGACAGCCCCAGCATTTT | CASSLAAGGRQPQHF
. | . | TRBJ2-3 | 16 | TRBV20-1 | TGCAGTGCTAGAGGGGAACGGAGGCGAAGCACAGATACGCAGTATTTT | CSARGERRRSTDTQYF
. | . | TRBJ2-7 | 16 | TRBV7-9 | TGTGCCAGCAGCTCAGCCCGGGGGCAGGTAATTTACGAGCAGTACTTC | CASSSARGQVIYEQYF
. | . | TRBJ2-3 | 12 | TRBV6-2/TRBV6-3 | TGTGCCAGCAGTTACGGGTGGGATACGCAGTATTTT | CASSYGWDTQYF
. | few | TRBJ1-4 | 19 | TRBV4-2 | TGTGCCAGCAGCCAGCGCCCGACCGGTCTACAGGGTCTAAATGAAAAACTGTTTTTT | CASSQRPTGLQGLNEKLFF
TRBD2 | . | TRBJ2-2 | 14 | TRBV7-2 | TGTGCCAGCAGTCCGAAGCGGGGTACCGGGGAGCTGTTTTTT | CASSPKRGTGELFF
TRBD2 | . | TRBJ2-7 | 16 | TRBV6-6 | TGTGCCAGCAGTTACGTCCGGGGGGTAAGCTCCTACGAGCAGTACTTC | CASSYVRGVSSYEQYF
TRBD1 | once | TRBJ2-6 | 14 | TRBV29-1 | TGCAGCGTTGAAACAGGGGCTGGGGCCAGCGTCCTGACTTTC | CSVETGAGASVLTF
TRBD1 | . | TRBJ2-3 | 15 | TRBV27 | TGTGCCAGCAGTAAAGACAGGGGTCAGTCAGATACGCAGTATTTT | CASSKDRGQSDTQYF
TRBD1 | . | TRBJ1-5 | 14 | TRBV28 | TGTGCCAGCAGTTTATGGGACAGGGGTTACCCCCAGCATTTT | CASSLWDRGYPQHF
. | many | TRBJ2-5 | 14 | TRBV21-1 | TGTGCCAGCAGCCTGGGCCCAGGAGGAGAGACCCAGTACTTC | CASSLGPGGETQYF
TRBD2 | . | TRBJ2-7 | 15 | TRBV2 | TGTGCCAGCAGTGTCACTAGCGGAACATCTGGCGAGCAGTACTTC | CASSVTSGTSGEQYF
. | few | TRBJ2-5 | 13 | TRBV28 | TGTGCCAGCAGTGACGGGGTTCAAGAGACCCAGTACTTC | CASSDGVQETQYF
. | few | TRBJ2-1 | 18 | TRBV24-1 | TGTGCCACCAGTGATCCCCGGCCGTCAAGTAACGGGTACAATGAGCAGTTCTTC | CATSDPRPSSNGYNEQFF
TRBD1 | . | TRBJ1-4 | 14 | TRBV7-2 | TGTGCCAGCACCAGGGGGCAGACGGATGAAAAACTGTTTTTT | CASTRGQTDEKLFF
. | . | TRBJ1-6 | 14 | TRBV30 | TGTGCCTGGAACCTTCTTTCCTATAATTCACCCCTCCACTTT | CAWNLLSYNSPLHF
. | . | TRBJ2-7 | 13 | TRBV21-1 | TGTGCCAGCCCGGACAGGGGGCTCTACGAGCAGTACTTC | CASPDRGLYEQYF
TRBD2 | once | TRBJ2-2 | 14 | TRBV5-1 | TGCGCCAGCAGCTGGGAGGGTGGCACCGGGGAGCTGTTTTTT | CASSWEGGTGELFF
. | . | TRBJ2-7 | 11 | TRBV6-2/TRBV6-3 | TGTGCCAGCAGTAAGACCCGTCGACAGTACTTC | CASSKTRRQYF
TRBD1 | . | TRBJ2-5 | 15 | TRBV28 | TGTGCCAGCAGTCCCAACAGGGGGGAACTAGAGACCCAGTACTTC | CASSPNRGELETQYF
. | . | TRBJ1-2 | 14 | TRBV5-1 | TGCGCCAGCAGCTTGGAGGCAGGGCGGTATGGCTACACCTTC | CASSLEAGRYGYTF
. | . | TRBJ2-7 | 12 | TRBV6-1 | TGTGCCAGCAGTGGAATTCTTTACGAGCAGTACTTC | CASSGILYEQYF
. | . | TRBJ1-2 | 14 | TRBV21-1 | TGTGCCAGCAGCAAAGATGAGGGGTCGGGTGGCTACACCTTC | CASSKDEGSGGYTF
TRBD2 | . | TRBJ2-7 | 14 | TRBV13 | TGTGCCAGCAGCTTACGGGGGGAATACAATGAGCAGTACTTC | CASSLRGEYNEQYF
TRBD1 | . | TRBJ1-5 | 15 | TRBV20-1 | TGCAGTGCTAGAGATATGGGACAGAGCAATCAGCCCCAGCATTTT | CSARDMGQSNQPQHF